This passage covers 7 T cell receptor beta chains from one sample sequenced in a study of blood T cells in healthy people across ages. With a J-beta primer mix and a sample-barcoded 5' primer, a second PCR ran roughly 6 to 12 cycles. TCRdb re-analysed the 5' RACE reads in MiXCR, keeping a single row per CDR3 protein. The sample lists more than 1 million distinct CDR3 sequences; under 45% were seen once. Material for sequencing was blood. The receptor source for this set is a woman aged 60-75 years in good health.

V is TRBV6-2 or TRBV6-3 and J is TRBJ2-1; 7 bases are shared with TRBD2. J lost 4 bases, V lost 7 bases, and 7 bases had no gene match. Germline CDR1 and CDR2: MNHEY and SVGEGT. This CDR3 is built from 14 residues. CDR3 amino acids: CASNPGTTYNEQFF. The CDR3 DNA sequence: TGTGCCAGCAATCCCGGGACTACATACAATGAGCAGTTCTTC.

The CDR3 coding sequence is TGCGCCAGCAGTGAGTTCGCGCGGCAGACAGGGTTCTTC. Its protein product is CASSEFARQTGFF. This sequence joins TRBV10-2 and TRBJ2-1; D perhaps matches TRBD1 (6 bases). There are 13 residues in the CDR3. Germline V gene data show CDR1 as WSHSY and CDR2 as SAAADI. V lost 1 base to trimming and J lost 15 bases, with 16 bases between them.

Only one count was recorded for this clonotype. This chain uses TRBV5-1 with TRBJ2-4; D uncertain. The DNA end favors TRBJ2-7, so the J call may be wrong. Germline V CDR1 and CDR2: SGHRS, YFSETQ. There are 14 residues in the CDR3. CDR3 sequence: CASRRSLGFYEQYF. CDR3 DNA sequence: TGCGCCAGCAGGCGTAGCCTGGGATTCTACGAGCAGTACTTC.

The gene calls are TRBV5-1 and TRBJ2-1; 7 bases match TRBD2. The germline V gene encodes CDR1 SGHRS and CDR2 YFSETQ. The CDR3 contains 15 residues. J was trimmed by 9 bases and V by 0 bases; bases with no gene match: 9. The CDR3 bases are TGCGCCAGCAGCTTGGTTCTAGCGGACAATGTTGAGCAGTTCTTC. Protein: CASSLVLADNVEQFF.

This clonotype was detected a few times. V usage is TRBV13 and J usage is TRBJ2-1; 8 nucleotides agree with TRBD1. Germline V gene lookup returns CDR1 PRHDT and CDR2 FYEKMQ (reference sequence). The CDR3 contains 15 residues. Germline trimming cut 4 bases from V and 4 bases from J; bases unmatched to any gene: 6. Here the CDR3 DNA reads TGTGCCAGCAGCTCAAACAGGGGGATATACAATGAGCAGTTCTTC. Amino acid sequence: CASSSNRGIYNEQFF.

This clonotype showed up just a few times. The rearrangement uses TRBV11-2 and TRBJ2-5, with D unresolved. The CDR3 runs to 14 residues. The V and J ends lost 0 bases and 2 bases respectively, with 7 bases between them. Germline assignment: CDR1 SGHAT and CDR2 FQNNGV. The CDR3 loop is CASSLDLVQETQYF. CDR3 nucleotides: TGTGCCAGCAGCTTAGACCTAGTTCAAGAGACCCAGTACTTC.

The chain employs TRBV5-1 and TRBJ1-6, with 9 bases identical to TRBD1. After removal of 1 base from V and 10 bases from J, the junction contained 3 bases not matched to a gene. Germline V CDR1 and CDR2: SGHRS, YFSETQ. The CDR3 spans 14 residues. The CDR3 here is CASSLTGGESPLHF. Here the CDR3 DNA reads TGCGCCAGCAGCTTGACAGGGGGCGAATCACCCCTCCACTTT. The whole variable domain, remainder taken from reference TRBV5-1 and TRBJ1-6, is KAGVTQTPRYLIKTRGQQVTLSCSPISGHRSVSWYQQTPGQGLQFLFEYFSETQRNKGNFPGRFSGRQFSNSRSEMNVSTLELGDSALYLCASSLTGGESPLHFGNGTRLTVT.